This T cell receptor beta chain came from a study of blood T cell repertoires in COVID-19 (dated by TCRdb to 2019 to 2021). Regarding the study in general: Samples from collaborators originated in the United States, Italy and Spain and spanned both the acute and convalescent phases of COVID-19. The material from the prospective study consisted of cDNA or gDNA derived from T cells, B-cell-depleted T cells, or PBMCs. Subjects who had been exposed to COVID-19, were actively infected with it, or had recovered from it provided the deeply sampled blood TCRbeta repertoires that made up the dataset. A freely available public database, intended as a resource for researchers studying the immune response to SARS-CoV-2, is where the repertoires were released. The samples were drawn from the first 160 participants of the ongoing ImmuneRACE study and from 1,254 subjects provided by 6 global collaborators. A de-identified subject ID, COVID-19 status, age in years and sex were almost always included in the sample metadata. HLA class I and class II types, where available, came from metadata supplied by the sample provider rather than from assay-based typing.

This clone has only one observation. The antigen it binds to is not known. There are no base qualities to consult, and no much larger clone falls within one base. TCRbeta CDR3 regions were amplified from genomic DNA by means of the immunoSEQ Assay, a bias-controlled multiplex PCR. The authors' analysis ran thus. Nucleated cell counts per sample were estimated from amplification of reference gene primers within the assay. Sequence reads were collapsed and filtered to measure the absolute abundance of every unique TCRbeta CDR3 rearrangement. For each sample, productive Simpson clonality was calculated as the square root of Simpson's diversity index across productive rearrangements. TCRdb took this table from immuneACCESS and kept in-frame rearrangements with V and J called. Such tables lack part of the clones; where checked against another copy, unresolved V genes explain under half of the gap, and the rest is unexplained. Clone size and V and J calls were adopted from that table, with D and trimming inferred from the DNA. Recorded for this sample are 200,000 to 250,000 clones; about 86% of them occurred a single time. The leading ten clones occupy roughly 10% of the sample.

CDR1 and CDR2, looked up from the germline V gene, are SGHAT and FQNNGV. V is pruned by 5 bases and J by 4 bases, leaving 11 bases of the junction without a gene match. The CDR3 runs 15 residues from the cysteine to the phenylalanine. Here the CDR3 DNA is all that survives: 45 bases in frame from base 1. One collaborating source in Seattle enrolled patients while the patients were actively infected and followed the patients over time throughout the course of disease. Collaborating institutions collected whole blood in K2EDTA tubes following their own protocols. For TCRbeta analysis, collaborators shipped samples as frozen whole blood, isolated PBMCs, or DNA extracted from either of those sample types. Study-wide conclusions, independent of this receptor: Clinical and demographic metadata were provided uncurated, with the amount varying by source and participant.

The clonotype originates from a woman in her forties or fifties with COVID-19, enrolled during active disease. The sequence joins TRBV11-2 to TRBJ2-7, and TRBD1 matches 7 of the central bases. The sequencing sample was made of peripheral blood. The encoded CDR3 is CASSTLGQSYYEQYF. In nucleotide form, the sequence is TGTGCCAGCAGCACACTGGGACAGAGCTATTACGAGCAGTACTTC.